Listed here are 8 T cell receptor beta chains from one sample, sequenced in a study of shared clonotypes between healthy human individuals. Sequencing was performed with immunoSEQ multiplex PCR; in TCRdb, only in-frame clones are kept and a portion is missing. The sample includes about 380,000 clones, just over 95% seen only once; the top ten take more than 0.3%. Material for sequencing was memory CD8+ T cells sorted from blood. As to subset: CD45RO+ cells pooled with CCR7-negative TemRA cells. The receptors shown here come from a man aged 30 to 45 in good health.

A word on this clone: Distinct nucleotide sequences in the sample also encode this CDR3. The J gene is TRBJ1-5, the V gene TRBV19; D remains unclear. From germline, CDR1 is LNHDA and CDR2 SQIVND (reference sequence). The CDR3 is made up of 13 amino acids. The V end was cut by 6 bases, the J end by 3 bases, with 9 bases between. CDR3 residues: CASSGGINQPQHF. Here the CDR3 DNA reads TGTGCCAGTAGCGGCGGGATCAATCAGCCCCAGCATTTT.

The chain employs TRBV2 and TRBJ2-1; TRBD1 aligns across 7 bases. The germline V gene has CDR1 SNHLY and CDR2 FYNNEI. Germline trimming cut 1 base from V and 1 base from J; bases unmatched to any gene: 1. This CDR3 contains 15 residues. CDR3 protein: CASSEGGQSYNEQFF. The CDR3 DNA reads as TGTGCCAGCAGTGAAGGGGGACAGTCCTACAATGAGCAGTTCTTC.

This sequence joins TRBV4-1 and TRBJ1-2, with 8 positions matching TRBD1. The CDR3 totals 14 residues. Germline V gene data show CDR1 as MGHRA and CDR2 as YSYEKL. V shed 4 bases, J shed 8 bases, and the junction held 9 bases outside the gene matches. Here the CDR3 reads CASSPDRGLRGYTF. CDR3 DNA sequence: TGCGCCAGCAGCCCTGACAGGGGTCTTCGGGGCTACACCTTC.

The chain employs TRBV27 and TRBJ1-5, with 7 bases lining up with TRBD1. CDR3 size: 15 residues. The V gene end was trimmed by 0 bases and the J gene end by 2 bases; junction bases not matched to a gene: 1. Germline loops: CDR1 MNHEY, CDR2 SMNVEV (reference sequence). DNA for the CDR3: TGTGCCAGCAGTTTATCAGGACAGGGCAATCAGCCCCAGCATTTT. This codes for CASSLSGQGNQPQHF.

In DNA form, the CDR3 reads TGTGCCAGCAGTGAAGCGGGGGCCTCTTGGGGGAGGGCCCAGGGGGATGAGCAGTTCTTC. Its translation: CASSEAGASWGRAQGDEQFF. This chain connects TRBV2 to TRBJ2-1; D might be TRBD1 or TRBD2, each matching 7 bases. This CDR3 is built from 20 residues. The germline V gene encodes CDR1 SNHLY and CDR2 FYNNEI. V was cut by 0 bases and J by 8 bases, with 29 bases left in between.

The chain links TRBV4-1 to TRBJ2-1; 8 nucleotides agree with TRBD2. This CDR3 comprises 14 residues. The J segment lost 2 bases and the V segment lost 7 bases, leaving 4 bases of the junction unmatched. The germline V gene has CDR1 MGHRA and CDR2 YSYEKL. The CDR3 loop reads CASTQGLAYNEQFF. CDR3 nucleotides: TGCGCCAGCACACAGGGACTAGCCTACAATGAGCAGTTCTTC.

This sequence joins TRBV9 and TRBJ2-7; D unresolved. Germline values: CDR1 SGDLS, CDR2 YYNGEE. V gave up 4 bases and J gave up 3 bases, with 11 bases separating them. The CDR3 has 13 amino acids. Here the CDR3 reads CASSPPSGYEQYF. The CDR3 DNA reads as TGTGCCAGCAGCCCCCCCTCGGGCTACGAGCAGTACTTC.

V gene TRBV29-1 combines with J gene TRBJ2-3; 8 bases line up with TRBD2. Trimming removed 0 bases from V and 4 bases from J; junction bases left unmatched: 12. The CDR3 is made up of 17 amino acids. Per germline, CDR1 SQVTM and CDR2 ANQGSEA. This chain's CDR3 is CSVEDGTRTGVPDTQYF. The CDR3 DNA follows: TGCAGCGTTGAAGACGGGACTAGGACGGGAGTCCCAGATACGCAGTATTTT.